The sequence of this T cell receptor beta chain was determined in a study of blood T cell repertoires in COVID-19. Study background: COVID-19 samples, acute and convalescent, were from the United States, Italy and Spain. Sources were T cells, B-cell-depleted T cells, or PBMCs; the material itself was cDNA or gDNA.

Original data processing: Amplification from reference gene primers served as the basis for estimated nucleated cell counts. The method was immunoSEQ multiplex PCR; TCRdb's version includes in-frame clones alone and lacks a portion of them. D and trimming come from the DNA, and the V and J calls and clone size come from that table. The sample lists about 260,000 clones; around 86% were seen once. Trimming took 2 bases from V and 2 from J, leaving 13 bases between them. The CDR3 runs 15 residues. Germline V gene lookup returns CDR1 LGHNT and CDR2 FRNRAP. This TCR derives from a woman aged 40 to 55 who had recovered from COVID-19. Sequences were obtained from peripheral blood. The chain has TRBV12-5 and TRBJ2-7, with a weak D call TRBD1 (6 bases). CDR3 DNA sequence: TGTGCTAGTGGTTTGACACAGGGAGACCCCTACGAGCAGTACTTC. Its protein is CASGLTQGDPYEQYF.